This T cell receptor (beta chain) was documented in a study of blood T cell repertoires in COVID-19. Study background: The study drew acute and convalescent COVID-19 samples from the United States, Italy and Spain. T cells, B-cell-depleted T cells, or PBMCs supplied cDNA or gDNA.

Original methodology: Using reference gene primer amplification, nucleated cell counts were estimated. Data came from immunoSEQ multiplex PCR; TCRdb stores just in-frame clones and leaves some out. The V and J calls and clone size come from that table; D and trimming were worked out from the DNA. This repertoire shows about 64,000 clones, under 90% found once; its top ten account for 3.2%. J lost 0 bases, V lost 2 bases, and 7 bases had no gene match. CDR1 and CDR2 (germline): MNHNS, SASEGT. CDR3 length equals 16 residues. V and J are TRBV6-1 and TRBJ2-7; 7 nucleotides line up with TRBD2. The specimen was peripheral blood. The source of this sequence is a man aged 50-59 years with active COVID-19. The CDR3 sequence is CASSEPLAVISYEQYF. CDR3 DNA sequence: TGTGCCAGCAGTGAACCCCTAGCGGTGATCTCCTACGAGCAGTACTTC.